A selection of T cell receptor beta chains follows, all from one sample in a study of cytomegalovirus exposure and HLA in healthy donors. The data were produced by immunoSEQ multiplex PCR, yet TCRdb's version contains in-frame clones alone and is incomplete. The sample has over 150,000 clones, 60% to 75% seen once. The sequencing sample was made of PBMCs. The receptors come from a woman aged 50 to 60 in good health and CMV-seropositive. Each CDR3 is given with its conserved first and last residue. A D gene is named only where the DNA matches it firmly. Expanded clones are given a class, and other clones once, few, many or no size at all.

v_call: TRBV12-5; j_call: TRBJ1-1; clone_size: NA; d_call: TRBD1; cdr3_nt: TGTGCTAGTGGTCCCGACAGGGGGAGCGAAGCTTTCTTT; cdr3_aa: CASGPDRGSEAFF
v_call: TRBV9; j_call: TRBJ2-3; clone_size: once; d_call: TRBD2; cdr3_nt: TGTGCCAGCAGCGTAGTTCTAGCGGGGGGGCAAAACACAGATACGCAGTATTTT; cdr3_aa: CASSVVLAGGQNTDTQYF
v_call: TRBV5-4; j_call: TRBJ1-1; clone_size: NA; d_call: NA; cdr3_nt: TGTGCCAGCAGCTATGGAGGCGGTAGGAAGAACACTGAAGCTTTCTTT; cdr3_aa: CASSYGGGRKNTEAFF
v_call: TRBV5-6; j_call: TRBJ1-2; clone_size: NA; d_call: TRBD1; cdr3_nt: TGTGCCAGCAGCAATGACAGGGCTGTCTATGGCTACACCTTC; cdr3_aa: CASSNDRAVYGYTF
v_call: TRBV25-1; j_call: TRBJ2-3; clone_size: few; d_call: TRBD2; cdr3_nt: TGTGCCAGCACCCCAGCGGGGCGGGGGACAGATACGCAGTATTTT; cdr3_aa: CASTPAGRGTDTQYF
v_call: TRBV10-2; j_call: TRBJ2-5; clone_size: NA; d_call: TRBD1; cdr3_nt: TGCGCCAGCAACCCGACAGGGCTTCAAGAGACCCAGTACTTC; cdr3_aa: CASNPTGLQETQYF
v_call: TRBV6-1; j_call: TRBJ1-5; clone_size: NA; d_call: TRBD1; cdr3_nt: TGTGCCAGCAGTGTGGGACAGGGGTCGGGTCAGCCCCAGCATTTT; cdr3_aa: CASSVGQGSGQPQHF
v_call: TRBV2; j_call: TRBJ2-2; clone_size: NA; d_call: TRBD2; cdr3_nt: TGTGCCAGCATGCGGGGACTAGCGGTGAACACCGGGGAGCTGTTTTTT; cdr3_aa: CASMRGLAVNTGELFF
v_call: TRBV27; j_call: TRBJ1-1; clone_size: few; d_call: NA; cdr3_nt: TGTGCCAGCCGGAGTATCACTGAAGCTTTCTTT; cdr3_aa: CASRSITEAFF
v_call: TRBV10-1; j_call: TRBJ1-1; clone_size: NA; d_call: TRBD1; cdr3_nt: TGCGCCAGCAGTGGTGTAGGAGACAGGGGGCACACTGAAGCTTTCTTT; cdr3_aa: CASSGVGDRGHTEAFF
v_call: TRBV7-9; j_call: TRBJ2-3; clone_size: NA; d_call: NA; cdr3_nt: TGTGCCAGCAGCTTCAATCAAGGGGGCACAGATACGCAGTATTTT; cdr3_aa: CASSFNQGGTDTQYF
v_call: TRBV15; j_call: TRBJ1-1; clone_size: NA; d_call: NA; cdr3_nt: TGTGCCACCAGCAGAGATAGGGGGGGTGAAGCTTTCTTT; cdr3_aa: CATSRDRGGEAFF
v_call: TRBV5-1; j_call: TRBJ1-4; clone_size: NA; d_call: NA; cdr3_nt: TGCGCCAGCAGCTCCATATCGGGAATAAGTGAAAAACTGTTTTTT; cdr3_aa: CASSSISGISEKLFF
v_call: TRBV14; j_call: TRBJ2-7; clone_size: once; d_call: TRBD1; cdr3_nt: TGTGCCAGCAGCCAGCCGGGACAGGGCCCCTACGAGCAGTACTTC; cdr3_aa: CASSQPGQGPYEQYF
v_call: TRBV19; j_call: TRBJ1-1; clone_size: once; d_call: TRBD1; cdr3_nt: TGTGCCAGTAGTGAACCGGGACAGGGGAAGACCACTGAAGCTTTCTTT; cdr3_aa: CASSEPGQGKTTEAFF
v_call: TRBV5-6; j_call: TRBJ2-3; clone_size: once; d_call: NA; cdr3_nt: TGTGCCAGCAGCTTGTTGACACTCACAGATACGCAGTATTTT; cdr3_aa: CASSLLTLTDTQYF
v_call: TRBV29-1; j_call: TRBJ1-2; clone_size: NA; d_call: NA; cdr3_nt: TGCAGCGTTCACGGAGGGATGCACTATGGCTACACCTTC; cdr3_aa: CSVHGGMHYGYTF
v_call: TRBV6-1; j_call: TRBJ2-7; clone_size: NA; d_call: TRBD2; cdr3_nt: TGTGCCAGCAGTGTTGCGGGGGGGCACGAGCAGTACTTC; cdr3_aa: CASSVAGGHEQYF
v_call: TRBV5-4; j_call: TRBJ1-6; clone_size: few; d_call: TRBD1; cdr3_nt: TGTGCCAGCAGCATCGGACAGGGAGGTTCACCCCTCCACTTT; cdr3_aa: CASSIGQGGSPLHF
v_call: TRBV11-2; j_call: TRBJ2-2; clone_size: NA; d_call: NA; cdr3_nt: TGTGCCAGCAGCCCCGAGGGGGGGCCAACCGGGGAGCTGTTTTTT; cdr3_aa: CASSPEGGPTGELFF
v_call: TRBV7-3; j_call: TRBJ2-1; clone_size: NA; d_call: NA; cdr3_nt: TGTGCCAGCAGCTTAACCCAGGACAATGAGCAGTTCTTC; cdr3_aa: CASSLTQDNEQFF
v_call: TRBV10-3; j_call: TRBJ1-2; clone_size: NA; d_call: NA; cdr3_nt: TGTGCCATCAGTAGACAGGTTGGGGATGGCTACACCTTC; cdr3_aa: CAISRQVGDGYTF
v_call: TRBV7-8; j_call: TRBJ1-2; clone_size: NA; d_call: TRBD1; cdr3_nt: TGTGCCAGCAGCTTGGGACAGTATCAGTTTGGCTACACCTTC; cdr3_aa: CASSLGQYQFGYTF
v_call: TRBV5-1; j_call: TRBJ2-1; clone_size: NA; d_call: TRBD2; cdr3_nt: TGCGCCAGCAGCAGGGGGTTAGCGGGGATAAATGAGCAGTTCTTC; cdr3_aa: CASSRGLAGINEQFF
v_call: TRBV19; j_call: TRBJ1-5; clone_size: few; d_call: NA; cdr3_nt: TGTGCCAGTAGTATAGCCCGCAGGGGTGATCAGCCCCAGCATTTT; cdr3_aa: CASSIARRGDQPQHF
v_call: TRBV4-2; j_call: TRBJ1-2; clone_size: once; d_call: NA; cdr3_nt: TGTGCCAGCAGCCAAGATTACTTACAGGGTTTATTTGGCTACACCTTC; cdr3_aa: CASSQDYLQGLFGYTF
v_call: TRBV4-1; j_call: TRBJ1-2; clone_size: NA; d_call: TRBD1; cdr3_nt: TGCGCCAGCAGCCAAGGAGGGACAGGGGTCAACTATGGCTACACCTTC; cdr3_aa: CASSQGGTGVNYGYTF
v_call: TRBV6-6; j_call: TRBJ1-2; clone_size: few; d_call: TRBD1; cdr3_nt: TGTGCCAGCAGCCAGCAAACAGGGGAACGGGGTGGCTACACCTTC; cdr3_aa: CASSQQTGERGGYTF
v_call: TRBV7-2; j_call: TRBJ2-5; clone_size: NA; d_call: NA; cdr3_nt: TGTGCCAGCAGCTTAGCGCAGAGGGAGACCCAGTACTTC; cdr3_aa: CASSLAQRETQYF
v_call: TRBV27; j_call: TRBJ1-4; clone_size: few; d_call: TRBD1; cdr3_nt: TGTGCCAGCAGTTTATGGGACAGGGGTAAACTGTTTTTT; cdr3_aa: CASSLWDRGKLFF
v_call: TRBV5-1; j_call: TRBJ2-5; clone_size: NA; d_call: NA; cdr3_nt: TGCGCCTCCACGGCGGGGGCGGAAGAGACCCAGTACTTC; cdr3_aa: CASTAGAEETQYF
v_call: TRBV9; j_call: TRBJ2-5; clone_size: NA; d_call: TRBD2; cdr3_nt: TGTGCCAGCAGCGTTGTAGCGGGGGGGCAGGAGACCCAGTACTTC; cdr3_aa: CASSVVAGGQETQYF
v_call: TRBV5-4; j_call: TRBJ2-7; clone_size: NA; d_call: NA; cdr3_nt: TGTGCCAGCAGCTTCACCGCGGGACGGGACTACGAGCAGTACTTC; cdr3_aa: CASSFTAGRDYEQYF
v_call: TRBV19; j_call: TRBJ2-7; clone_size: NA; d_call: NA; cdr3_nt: TGTGCCAGTAGAAAGGAGGGGCTGTCCCTCGAGCAGTACTTC; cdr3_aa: CASRKEGLSLEQYF
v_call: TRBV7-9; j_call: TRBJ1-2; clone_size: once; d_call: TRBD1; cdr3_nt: TGTGCCAGCAGCTCCTCCAGGGGGCTTAACTATGGCTACACCTTC; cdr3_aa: CASSSSRGLNYGYTF
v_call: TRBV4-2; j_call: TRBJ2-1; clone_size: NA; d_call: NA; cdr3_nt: TGTGCCAGCAGCCAAGATTCGAGGGGGTGCGAGCAGTTCTTC; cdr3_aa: CASSQDSRGCEQFF
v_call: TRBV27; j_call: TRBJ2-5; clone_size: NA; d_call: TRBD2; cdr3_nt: TGTGCCAGCAGTTTATCGGTCTCTAGCGGTAAAGAGACCCAGTACTTC; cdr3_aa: CASSLSVSSGKETQYF
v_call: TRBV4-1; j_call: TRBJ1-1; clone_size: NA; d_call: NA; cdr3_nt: TGCGCCAGCAGCCAACCCGCCCTGGGACAAGCGAACACTGAAGCTTTCTTT; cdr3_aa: CASSQPALGQANTEAFF
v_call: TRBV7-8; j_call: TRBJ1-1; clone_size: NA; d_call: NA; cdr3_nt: TGTGCCAGCAGCTTAGGGGCCGGGGTTGAAGCTTTCTTT; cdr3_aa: CASSLGAGVEAFF
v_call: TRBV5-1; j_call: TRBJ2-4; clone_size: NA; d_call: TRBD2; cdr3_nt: TGCGCCAGCAGCTTGGGACTAGCGGGGGGGACGTACTTC; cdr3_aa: CASSLGLAGGTYF
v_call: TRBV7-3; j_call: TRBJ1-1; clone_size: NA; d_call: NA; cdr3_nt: TGTGCCAGCAGCTCCTACGCCGGGACAGAAGCTTTCTTT; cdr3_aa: CASSSYAGTEAFF
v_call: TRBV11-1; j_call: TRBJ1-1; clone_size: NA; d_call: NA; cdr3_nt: TGTGCCAGCAGCTTAGAAGGGGACACTGAAGCTTTCTTT; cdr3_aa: CASSLEGDTEAFF
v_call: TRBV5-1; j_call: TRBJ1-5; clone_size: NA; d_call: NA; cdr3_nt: TGCGCCAGCAGCTTGGCAGGGAATAGCAATCAGCCCCAGCATTTT; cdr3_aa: CASSLAGNSNQPQHF
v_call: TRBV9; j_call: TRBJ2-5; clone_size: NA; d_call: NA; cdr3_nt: TGTGCCAGCAGCCAGACTAGTGTCTGGGAGACCCAGTACTTC; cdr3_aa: CASSQTSVWETQYF
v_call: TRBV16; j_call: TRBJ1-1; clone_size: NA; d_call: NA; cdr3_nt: TGTGCCAGCAGCCCCGTGAGCACTGAAGCTTTCTTT; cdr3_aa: CASSPVSTEAFF
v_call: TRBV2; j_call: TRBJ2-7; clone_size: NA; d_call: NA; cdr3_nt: TGTGCCACTCGGGTTGGCGAGCAGTACTTC; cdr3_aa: CATRVGEQYF
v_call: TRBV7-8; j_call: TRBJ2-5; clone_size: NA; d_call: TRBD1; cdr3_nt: TGTGCCAGCAGCTTGGGAGACAGGGCCCTTACCCAAGAGACCCAGTACTTC; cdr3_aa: CASSLGDRALTQETQYF
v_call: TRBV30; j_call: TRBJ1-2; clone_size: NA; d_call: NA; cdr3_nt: TGTGCCTGGAGACGACAGACAGCTGGCTATGGCTACACCTTC; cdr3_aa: CAWRRQTAGYGYTF
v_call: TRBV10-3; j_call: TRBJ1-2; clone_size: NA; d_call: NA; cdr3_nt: TGTGCCATCAGGGGGGGACACTATGGCTACACCTTC; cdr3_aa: CAIRGGHYGYTF
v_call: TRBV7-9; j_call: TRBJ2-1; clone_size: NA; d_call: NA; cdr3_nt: TGTGCCAGCAGAACAATTCGGGGGAGCTCCTACAATGAGCAGTTCTTC; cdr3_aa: CASRTIRGSSYNEQFF
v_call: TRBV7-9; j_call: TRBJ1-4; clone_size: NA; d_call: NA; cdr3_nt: TGTTCCAGCAGCTTAGCGGGCAGGGGTGGTGAAAAACTGTTTTTT; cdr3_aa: CSSSLAGRGGEKLFF